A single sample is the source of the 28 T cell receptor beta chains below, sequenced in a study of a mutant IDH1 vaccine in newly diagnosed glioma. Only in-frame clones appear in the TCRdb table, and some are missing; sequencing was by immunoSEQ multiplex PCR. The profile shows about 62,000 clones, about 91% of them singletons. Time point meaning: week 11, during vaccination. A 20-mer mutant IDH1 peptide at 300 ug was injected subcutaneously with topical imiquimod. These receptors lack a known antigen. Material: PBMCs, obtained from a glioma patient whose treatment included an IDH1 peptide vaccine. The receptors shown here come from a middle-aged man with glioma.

The CDR3 DNA is TGTGCCAGCAGCTTGACTTTTACTCAGCCCCAGCATTTT. This codes for CASSLTFTQPQHF. The J gene is TRBJ1-5, the V gene TRBV5-5; the D is unclear. Germline V gene data show CDR1 as SGHKS and CDR2 as YYEKEE (reference sequence). The length of the CDR3 is 13 residues. With 1 base removed from V and 6 bases from J, the gap between germline ends came to 8 bases.

Here the CDR3 reads CASSLAGQGASTDTQYF. In nucleotides, the CDR3 is TGTGCCAGCAGCTTAGCTGGGCAGGGGGCCTCCACAGATACGCAGTATTTT. V is TRBV7-8 and J is TRBJ2-3, with 8 bases aligning to TRBD1. The germline CDR1 and CDR2 sequences are SGHVS and FQNEAQ. There are 17 residues in the CDR3. With 0 bases clipped from V and 2 bases from J, the junction kept 7 bases outside the gene matches.

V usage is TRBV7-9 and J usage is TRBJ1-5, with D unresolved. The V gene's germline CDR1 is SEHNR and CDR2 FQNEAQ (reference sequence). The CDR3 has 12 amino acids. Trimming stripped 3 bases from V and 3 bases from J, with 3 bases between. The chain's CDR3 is CASSLDNQPQHF. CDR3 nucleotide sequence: TGTGCCAGCAGCTTGGACAATCAGCCCCAGCATTTT.

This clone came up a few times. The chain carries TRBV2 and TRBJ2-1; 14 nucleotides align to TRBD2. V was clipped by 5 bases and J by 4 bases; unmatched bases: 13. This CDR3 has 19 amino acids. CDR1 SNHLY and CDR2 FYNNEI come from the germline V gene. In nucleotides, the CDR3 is TGTGCCAGCAGTTCCCCCGGGACTAGCGGGAGAGGGGGTTACAATGAGCAGTTCTTC. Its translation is CASSSPGTSGRGGYNEQFF.

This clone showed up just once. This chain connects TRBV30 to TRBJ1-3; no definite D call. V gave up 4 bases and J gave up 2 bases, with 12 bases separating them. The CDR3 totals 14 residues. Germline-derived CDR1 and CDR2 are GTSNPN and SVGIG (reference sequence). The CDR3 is CAWIYTEAGNTIYF. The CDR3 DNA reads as TGTGCCTGGATATATACTGAGGCTGGAAACACCATATATTTT.

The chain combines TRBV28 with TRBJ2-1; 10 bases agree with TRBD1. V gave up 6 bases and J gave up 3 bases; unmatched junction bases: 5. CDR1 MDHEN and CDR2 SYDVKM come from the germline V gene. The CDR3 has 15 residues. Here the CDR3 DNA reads TGTGCCAGCAGACCGCGGGACAGGGGCTACAATGAGCAGTTCTTC. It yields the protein CASRPRDRGYNEQFF.

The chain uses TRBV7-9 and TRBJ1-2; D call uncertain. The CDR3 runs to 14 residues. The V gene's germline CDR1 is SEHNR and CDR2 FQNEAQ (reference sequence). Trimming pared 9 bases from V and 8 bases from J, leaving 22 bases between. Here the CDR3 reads CASNPQPSGPGYTF. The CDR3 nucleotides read TGTGCCAGTAATCCCCAACCCTCCGGGCCAGGCTACACCTTC. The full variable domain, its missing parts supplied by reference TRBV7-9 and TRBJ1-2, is DTGVSQNPRHKITKRGQNVTFRCDPISEHNRLYWYRQTLGQGPEFLTYFQNEAQLEKSRLLSDRFSAERPKGSFSTLEIQRTEQGDSAMYLCASNPQPSGPGYTFGSGTRLTVV.

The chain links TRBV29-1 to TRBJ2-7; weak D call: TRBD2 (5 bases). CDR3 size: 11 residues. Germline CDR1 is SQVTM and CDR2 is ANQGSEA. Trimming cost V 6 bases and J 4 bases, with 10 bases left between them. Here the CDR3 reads CSVSRGYEQYF. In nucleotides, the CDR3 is TGCAGCGTGAGTCGAGGGTACGAGCAGTACTTC.

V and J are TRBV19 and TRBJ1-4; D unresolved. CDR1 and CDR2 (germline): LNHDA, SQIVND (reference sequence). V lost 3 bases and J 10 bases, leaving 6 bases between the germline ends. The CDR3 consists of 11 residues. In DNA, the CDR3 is TGTGCCAGTAGTATTGAAGCAAAACTGTTTTTT. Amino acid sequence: CASSIEAKLFF.

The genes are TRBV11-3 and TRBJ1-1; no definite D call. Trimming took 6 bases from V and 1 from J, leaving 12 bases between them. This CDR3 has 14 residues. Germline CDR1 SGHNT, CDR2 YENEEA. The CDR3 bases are TGTGCCAGCAGTGCCGGGCCCGCGAACACTGAAGCTTTCTTT. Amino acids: CASSAGPANTEAFF. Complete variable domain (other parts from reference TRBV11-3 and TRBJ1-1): EAGVVQSPRYKIIEKKQPVAFWCNPISGHNTLYWYLQNLGQGPELLIRYENEEAVDDSQLPKDRFSAERLKGVDSTLKIQPAELGDSAVYLCASSAGPANTEAFFGQGTRLTVV.

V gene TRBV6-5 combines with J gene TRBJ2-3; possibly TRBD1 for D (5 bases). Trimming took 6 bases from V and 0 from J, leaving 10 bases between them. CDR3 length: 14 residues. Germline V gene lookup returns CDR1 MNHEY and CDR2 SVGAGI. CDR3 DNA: TGTGCCAGCAGCCAGACAGAGAGCACAGATACGCAGTATTTT. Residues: CASSQTESTDTQYF.

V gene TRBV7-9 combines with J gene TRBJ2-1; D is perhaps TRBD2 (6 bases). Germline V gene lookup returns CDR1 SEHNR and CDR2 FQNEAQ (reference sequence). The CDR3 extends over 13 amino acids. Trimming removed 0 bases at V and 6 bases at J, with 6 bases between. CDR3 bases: TGTGCCAGCAGCTTAGCCGGGGGCAATGAGCAGTTCTTC. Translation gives CASSLAGGNEQFF.

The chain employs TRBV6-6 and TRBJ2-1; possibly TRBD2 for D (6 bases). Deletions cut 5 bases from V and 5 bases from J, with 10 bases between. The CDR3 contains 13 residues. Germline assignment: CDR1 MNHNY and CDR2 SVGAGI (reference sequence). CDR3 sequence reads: CASSGGLDNEQFF. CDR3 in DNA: TGTGCCAGCAGTGGGGGACTCGACAATGAGCAGTTCTTC.

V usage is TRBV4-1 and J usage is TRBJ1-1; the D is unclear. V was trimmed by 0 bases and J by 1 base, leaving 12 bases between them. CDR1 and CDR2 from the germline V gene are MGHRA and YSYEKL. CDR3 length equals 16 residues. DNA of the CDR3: TGCGCCAGCAGCCAAGATAGAGGGTACGGGAACACTGAAGCTTTCTTT. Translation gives CASSQDRGYGNTEAFF.

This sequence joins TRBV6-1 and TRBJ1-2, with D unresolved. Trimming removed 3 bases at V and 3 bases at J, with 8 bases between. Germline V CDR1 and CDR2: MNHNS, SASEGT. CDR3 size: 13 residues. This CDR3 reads CASSELQYYGYTF. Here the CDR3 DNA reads TGTGCCAGCAGTGAGTTACAGTACTATGGCTACACCTTC.

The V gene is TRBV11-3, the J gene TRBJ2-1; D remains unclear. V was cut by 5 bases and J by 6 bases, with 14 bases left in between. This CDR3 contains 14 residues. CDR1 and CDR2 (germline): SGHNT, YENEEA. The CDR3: CASSLRAPRNEQFF. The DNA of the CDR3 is TGTGCCAGCAGCCTCCGGGCCCCCCGCAATGAGCAGTTCTTC. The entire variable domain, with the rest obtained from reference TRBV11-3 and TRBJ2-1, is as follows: EAGVVQSPRYKIIEKKQPVAFWCNPISGHNTLYWYLQNLGQGPELLIRYENEEAVDDSQLPKDRFSAERLKGVDSTLKIQPAELGDSAVYLCASSLRAPRNEQFFGPGTRLTVL.

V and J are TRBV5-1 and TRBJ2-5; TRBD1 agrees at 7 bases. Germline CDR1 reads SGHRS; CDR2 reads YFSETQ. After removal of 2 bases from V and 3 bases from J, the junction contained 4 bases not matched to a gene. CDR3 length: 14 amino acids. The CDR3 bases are TGCGCCAGCAGCTTTGACAGGGCTAAAGAGACCCAGTACTTC. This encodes CASSFDRAKETQYF.

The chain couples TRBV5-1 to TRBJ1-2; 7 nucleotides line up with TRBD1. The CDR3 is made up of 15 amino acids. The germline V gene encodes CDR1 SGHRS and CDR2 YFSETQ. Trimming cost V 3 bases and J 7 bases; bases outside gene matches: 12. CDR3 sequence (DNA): TGCGCCAGCAGCTATTCGGGAGGGGGCGCCGGTGGCTACACCTTC. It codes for CASSYSGGGAGGYTF.

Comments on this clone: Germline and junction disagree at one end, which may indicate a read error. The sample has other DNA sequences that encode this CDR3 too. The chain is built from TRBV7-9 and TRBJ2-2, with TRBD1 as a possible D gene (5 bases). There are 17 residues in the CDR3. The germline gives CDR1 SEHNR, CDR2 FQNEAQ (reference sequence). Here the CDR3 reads CASRPRGARSNTGELFF. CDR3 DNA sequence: TGTGCCAGCAGACCCCGTGGGGCGCGGTCGAACACCGGAGAGCTGTTTTTT.

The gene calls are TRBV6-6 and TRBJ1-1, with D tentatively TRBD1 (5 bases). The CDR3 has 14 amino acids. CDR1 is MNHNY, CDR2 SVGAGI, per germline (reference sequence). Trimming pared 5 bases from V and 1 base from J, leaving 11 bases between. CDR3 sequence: CASSPGRGNTEAFF. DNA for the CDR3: TGTGCCAGCAGTCCGGGACGTGGGAACACTGAAGCTTTCTTT.

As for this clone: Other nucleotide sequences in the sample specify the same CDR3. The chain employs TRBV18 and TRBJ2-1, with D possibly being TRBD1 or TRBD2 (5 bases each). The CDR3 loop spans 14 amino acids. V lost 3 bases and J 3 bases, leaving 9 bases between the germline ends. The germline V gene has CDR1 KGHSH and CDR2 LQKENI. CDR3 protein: CASSPGPNYNEQFF. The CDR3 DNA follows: TGTGCCAGCTCACCGGGACCCAACTACAATGAGCAGTTCTTC.

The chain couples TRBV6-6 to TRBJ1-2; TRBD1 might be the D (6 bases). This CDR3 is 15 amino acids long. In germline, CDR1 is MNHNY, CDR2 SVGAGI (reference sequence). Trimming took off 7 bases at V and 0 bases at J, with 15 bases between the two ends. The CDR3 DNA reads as TGTGCCAGCAATACAGGGACACGGACTAACTATGGCTACACCTTC. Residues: CASNTGTRTNYGYTF.

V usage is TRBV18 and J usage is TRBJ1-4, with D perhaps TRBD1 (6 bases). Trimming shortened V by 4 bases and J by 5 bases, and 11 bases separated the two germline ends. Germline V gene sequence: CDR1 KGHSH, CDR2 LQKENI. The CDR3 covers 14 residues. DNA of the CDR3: TGTGCCAGCTCACGGGGGCAGGGGAATGAAAAACTGTTTTTT. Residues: CASSRGQGNEKLFF.

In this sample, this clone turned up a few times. The CDR3 coding sequence is TGTGCCTCCAGATCTGGCTATGGAGGGTTAAGTACGCAGTATTTT. Its protein is CASRSGYGGLSTQYF. V usage is TRBV19 and J usage is TRBJ2-3; possible D gene TRBD2, 6 bases. Trimming shortened V by 11 bases and J by 8 bases, and 26 bases separated the two germline ends. The CDR3 spans 15 residues. Germline lookup yields CDR1 LNHDA and CDR2 SQIVND (reference sequence).

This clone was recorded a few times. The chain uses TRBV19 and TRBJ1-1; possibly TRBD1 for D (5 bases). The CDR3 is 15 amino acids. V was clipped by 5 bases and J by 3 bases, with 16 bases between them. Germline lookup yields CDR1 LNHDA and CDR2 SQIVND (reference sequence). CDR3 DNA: TGTGCCAGTAGTCCGGACATCGATGGGGACACTGAAGCTTTCTTT. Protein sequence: CASSPDIDGDTEAFF.

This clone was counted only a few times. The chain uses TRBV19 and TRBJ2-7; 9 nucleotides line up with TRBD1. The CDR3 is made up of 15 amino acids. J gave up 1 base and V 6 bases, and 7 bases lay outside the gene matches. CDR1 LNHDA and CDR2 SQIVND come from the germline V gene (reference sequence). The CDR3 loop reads CASSFRTGASYEQYF. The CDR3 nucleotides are TGTGCCAGTAGCTTTCGGACAGGGGCTTCCTACGAGCAGTACTTC.

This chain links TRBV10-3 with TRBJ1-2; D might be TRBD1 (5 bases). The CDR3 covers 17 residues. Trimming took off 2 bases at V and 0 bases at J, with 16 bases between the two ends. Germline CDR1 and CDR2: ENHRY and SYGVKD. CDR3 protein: CAISEAGRGRANYGYTF. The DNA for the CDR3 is TGTGCCATCAGTGAGGCCGGACGGGGACGGGCTAACTATGGCTACACCTTC.

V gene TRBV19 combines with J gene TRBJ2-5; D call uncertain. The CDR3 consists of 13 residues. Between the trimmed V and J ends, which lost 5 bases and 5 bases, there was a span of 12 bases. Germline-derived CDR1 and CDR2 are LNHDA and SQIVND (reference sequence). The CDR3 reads CASSPSVHETQYF. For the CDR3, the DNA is TGTGCCAGTAGTCCGTCCGTGCATGAGACCCAGTACTTC.